The rows below give T cell receptor beta chains drawn from one sample of a study of shared clonotypes between healthy human individuals. TCRdb's table, derived via immunoSEQ multiplex PCR, lists solely in-frame clones and lacks some. The sample carries approximately 1.9 million clones, roughly 93% recorded once. Sequencing input: naive CD8+ T cells from PBMCs. These receptors originate from a man younger than 35 in good health. Some clones in this sample may be carry-over from other donors' samples. The CDR3 runs from the conserved cysteine through the conserved F or W. The D gene is left open where the match is weak. Clone size is shown for a subset of rows, as once, few, many or a class of expanded clone.

CDR3 protein: CASSLGQAVYEQYF
CDR3 DNA: TGTGCCAGCAGCCTGGGACAGGCCGTGTACGAGCAGTACTTC
J gene: TRBJ2-7
D gene: TRBD1
clone size: .
V gene: TRBV5-4

CDR3 protein: CASSVVGGVTSGYTF
CDR3 DNA: TGTGCCAGCAGCGTAGTAGGAGGGGTAACGAGTGGCTACACCTTC
J gene: TRBJ1-2
D gene: .
clone size: once
V gene: TRBV9

CDR3 protein: CASCRSRGTEAFF
CDR3 DNA: TGTGCCAGCTGCCGCAGCAGGGGTACTGAAGCTTTCTTT
J gene: TRBJ1-1
D gene: .
clone size: .
V gene: TRBV28

CDR3 protein: CASSTPYNEQFF
CDR3 DNA: TGTGCCAGCAGTACCCCCTACAATGAGCAGTTCTTC
J gene: TRBJ2-1
D gene: .
clone size: .
V gene: TRBV27

CDR3 protein: CASSPTDSYYEQYF
CDR3 DNA: TGTGCCAGCAGCCCGACGGACAGTTATTACGAGCAGTACTTC
J gene: TRBJ2-7
D gene: .
clone size: .
V gene: TRBV5-5

CDR3 protein: CASSLEPGQGTYEQYF
CDR3 DNA: TGTGCCAGCAGTCTTGAACCGGGACAGGGGACCTACGAGCAGTACTTC
J gene: TRBJ2-7
D gene: TRBD1
clone size: .
V gene: TRBV27

CDR3 protein: CSIRTGDYEQYF
CDR3 DNA: TGCAGCATCAGGACAGGGGACTACGAGCAGTACTTC
J gene: TRBJ2-7
D gene: TRBD1
clone size: .
V gene: TRBV29-1

CDR3 protein: CASSDRFSGANVLTF
CDR3 DNA: TGTGCCAGCAGTGACAGGTTTTCTGGGGCCAACGTCCTGACTTTC
J gene: TRBJ2-6
D gene: .
clone size: .
V gene: TRBV28

CDR3 protein: CASSVWPDEEQYF
CDR3 DNA: TGTGCCAGCAGTGTATGGCCTGACGAGGAGCAGTACTTC
J gene: TRBJ2-7
D gene: .
clone size: .
V gene: TRBV6-1

CDR3 protein: CASSQGATSGRFAEQFF
CDR3 DNA: TGTGCCAGCTCTCAGGGGGCCACTAGCGGGAGATTTGCTGAGCAGTTCTTC
J gene: TRBJ2-1
D gene: TRBD2
clone size: .
V gene: TRBV7-6

CDR3 protein: CSVETSDSSYNEQFF
CDR3 DNA: TGCAGCGTTGAGACTAGCGACAGCTCCTACAATGAGCAGTTCTTC
J gene: TRBJ2-1
D gene: TRBD2
clone size: .
V gene: TRBV29-1

CDR3 protein: CASSFNSGGYNEQFF
CDR3 DNA: TGTGCCAGCAGTTTTAATAGCGGCGGCTACAATGAGCAGTTCTTC
J gene: TRBJ2-1
D gene: .
clone size: .
V gene: TRBV28

CDR3 protein: CASSLIEREASNTGELFF
CDR3 DNA: TGTGCCAGCAGCTTAATTGAGCGGGAGGCTTCGAACACCGGGGAGCTGTTTTTT
J gene: TRBJ2-2
D gene: TRBD2
clone size: .
V gene: TRBV7-9

CDR3 protein: CASSHDPRWGGYSYNEQFF
CDR3 DNA: TGTGCCAGCAGCCACGACCCGCGGTGGGGGGGTTACTCCTACAATGAGCAGTTCTTC
J gene: TRBJ2-1
D gene: TRBD2
clone size: .
V gene: TRBV11-2